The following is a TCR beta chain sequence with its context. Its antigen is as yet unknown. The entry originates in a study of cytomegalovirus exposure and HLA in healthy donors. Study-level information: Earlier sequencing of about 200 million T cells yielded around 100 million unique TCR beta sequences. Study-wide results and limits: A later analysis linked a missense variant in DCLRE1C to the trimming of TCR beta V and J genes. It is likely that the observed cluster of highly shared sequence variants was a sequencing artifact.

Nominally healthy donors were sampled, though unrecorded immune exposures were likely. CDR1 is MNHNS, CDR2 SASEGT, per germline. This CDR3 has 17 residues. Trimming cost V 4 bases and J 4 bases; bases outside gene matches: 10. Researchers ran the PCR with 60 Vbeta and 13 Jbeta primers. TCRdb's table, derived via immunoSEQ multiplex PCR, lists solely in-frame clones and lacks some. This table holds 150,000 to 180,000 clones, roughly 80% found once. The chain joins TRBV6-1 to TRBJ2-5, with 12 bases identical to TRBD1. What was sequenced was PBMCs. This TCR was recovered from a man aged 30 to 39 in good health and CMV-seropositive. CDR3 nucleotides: TGTGCCAGCAGTGGGAAGTTTGGGACAGGGGGCCGAGAGACCCAGTACTTC. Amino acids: CASSGKFGTGGRETQYF.